One sample yielded the 19 T cell receptor beta chains listed below, sequenced in a study of spatial heterogeneity in lung cancer. Time point given: sample taken at primary tumor resection. Whole RNA from tumor, nontumor lung or frozen PBMC was sequenced unsorted. From the 5' RACE reads, TCRdb called clonotypes with MiXCR, one entry per CDR3 protein. The sample yields approximately 49,000 distinct CDR3 sequences, roughly 5% seen once. The source was PBMCs, collected at surgery. The receptors originated from a male donor with early-stage non-small cell lung cancer.

This clonotype was counted at least ten times. This rearrangement joins TRBV7-2 to TRBJ2-6; unclear D gene. The ends were cut back, 5 bases at V and 1 base at J, with 12 bases in the middle. Germline V gives CDR1 SGHTA, CDR2 FQGNSA. The CDR3 runs 16 residues. CDR3 in amino acids: CASSPRGVSGANVLTF. CDR3 nucleotides: TGTGCCAGCAGCCCTCGCGGCGTGTCTGGGGCCAACGTCCTGACTTTC.

In this sample, this clonotype turned up many times. This chain uses TRBV6-1 with TRBJ2-7; D may match TRBD1 or TRBD2 (6 bases each). Trimming removed 7 bases at V and 4 bases at J, with 17 bases between. CDR1 and CDR2 (germline): MNHNS, SASEGT. The CDR3 length is 14 residues. The CDR3 nucleotides are TGTGCCAGCACCCACGGGGGCGAGGGGTACGAGCAGTACTTC. Protein product: CASTHGGEGYEQYF.

This clonotype was detected many times. This chain joins TRBV12-3 or TRBV12-4 and TRBJ2-1; no firm D call. The length of the CDR3 is 13 residues. The V end lost 4 bases, the J end lost 8 bases, and 12 bases lay between the germline ends. The CDR3 loop is CASSYLEIDEQFF. In DNA, the CDR3 is TGTGCCAGCAGTTACTTAGAGATAGATGAGCAGTTCTTC.

This clonotype was seen many times. V is TRBV30 and J is TRBJ1-3, with D possibly matching TRBD1 (5 bases). Germline-derived CDR1 and CDR2 are GTSNPN and SVGIG (reference sequence). Trimming shortened V by 1 base and J by 0 bases, and 13 bases separated the two germline ends. This CDR3 is 16 amino acids long. The DNA for the CDR3 is TGTGCCTGGAGTGACCCGACAGAATACTCTGGAAACACCATATATTTT. Translating gives CAWSDPTEYSGNTIYF.

This clonotype was picked up a small number of times. J is TRBJ2-7 and V is TRBV20-1; the D is unclear. The CDR3 contains 13 residues. With 3 bases removed from V and 3 bases from J, the gap between germline ends came to 12 bases. The germline V gene encodes CDR1 DFQATT and CDR2 SNEGSKA (reference sequence). CDR3 sequence: CSASGLELYEQYF. As DNA, the CDR3 is TGCAGTGCTAGTGGGCTAGAACTCTACGAGCAGTACTTC.

This clonotype was seen ten or more times. V and J are TRBV7-2 and TRBJ2-5; D is perhaps TRBD2 (6 bases). CDR3 length: 15 residues. The germline CDR1 and CDR2 sequences are SGHTA and FQGNSA. V dropped 1 base and J dropped 7 bases, with 16 bases sitting between them. The CDR3 DNA sequence: TGTGCCAGCAGCTTAGGGGACTTGCTGTATGGGACCCAGTACTTC. This codes for CASSLGDLLYGTQYF.

The chain carries TRBV7-2 and TRBJ2-3; TRBD2 agrees at 12 bases. J was trimmed by 4 bases and V by 2 bases; bases with no gene match: 4. This CDR3 region has 16 residues. The germline V gene encodes CDR1 SGHTA and CDR2 FQGNSA. The CDR3 sequence: CASSLLAGGPADTQYF. The CDR3 DNA follows: TGTGCCAGCAGCTTACTAGCGGGAGGGCCCGCAGATACGCAGTATTTT. Full variable domain (rest looked up from reference TRBV7-2 and TRBJ2-3): GAGVSQSPSNKVTEKGKDVELRCDPISGHTALYWYRQSLGQGLEFLIYFQGNSAPDKSGLPSDRFSAERTGGSVSTLTIQRTQQEDSAVYLCASSLLAGGPADTQYFGPGTRLTVL.

The table lists this clonotype with a few counts. The chain uses TRBV6-5 and TRBJ2-5; 8 bases align to TRBD1. This CDR3 is built from 15 residues. The germline V gene encodes CDR1 MNHEY and CDR2 SVGAGI. With V trimmed by 6 bases and J by 4 bases, 10 bases remained unmatched. CDR3 nucleotide sequence: TGTGCCAGCAGCAGACCGGGACAGGTCTCAGAGACCCAGTACTTC. It is translated as CASSRPGQVSETQYF.

The chain joins TRBV19 to TRBJ2-6; either TRBD1 or TRBD2 may supply D (5 bases each). Germline assignment: CDR1 LNHDA and CDR2 SQIVND (reference sequence). V gave up 3 bases and J gave up 2 bases, with 8 bases separating them. The CDR3 runs 15 residues. The CDR3 is CASSIWGTGANVLTF. In DNA form, the CDR3 reads TGTGCCAGTAGTATTTGGGGGACTGGGGCCAACGTCCTGACTTTC.

This clonotype has a count of ten or more. The rearrangement links TRBV7-9 to TRBJ2-7; 8 positions agree with TRBD1. The CDR3 extends over 14 amino acids. Germline V gene data show CDR1 as SEHNR and CDR2 as FQNEAQ (reference sequence). V gave up 6 bases and J gave up 2 bases; unmatched junction bases: 6. The CDR3 DNA sequence: TGTGCCAGCAGTTCCGGGACAGGAGCCTACGAGCAGTACTTC. Amino acid sequence: CASSSGTGAYEQYF.

This clonotype was detected ten times or more. The gene calls are TRBV6-2 or TRBV6-3 and TRBJ2-4; D perhaps matches TRBD2 (6 bases). Germline V gene data show CDR1 as MNHEY and CDR2 as SVGEGT. The CDR3 has 15 residues. Trimming took 2 bases from V and 8 from J, leaving 16 bases between them. This CDR3 reads CASSYAGPENDIQYF. The DNA for the CDR3 is TGTGCCAGCAGTTACGCGGGGCCCGAAAATGACATTCAGTACTTC.

This clonotype has at least ten counts. The J gene is TRBJ2-3, the V gene TRBV28; tentative D call: TRBD2 (6 bases). Trimming removed 5 bases from V and 4 bases from J, with 13 bases in between. Per the germline V gene, CDR1 is MDHEN and CDR2 is SYDVKM. The CDR3 length is 14 residues. The CDR3 coding sequence is TGTGCCAGCAGTCTCCCGGGGGACGCAGATACGCAGTATTTT. Translating gives CASSLPGDADTQYF. The entire variable domain, with the rest obtained from reference TRBV28 and TRBJ2-3, is as follows: DVKVTQSSRYLVKRTGEKVFLECVQDMDHENMFWYRQDPGLGLRLIYFSYDVKMKEKGDIPEGYSVSREKKERFSLILESASTNQTSMYLCASSLPGDADTQYFGPGTRLTVL.

In this sample, this clonotype turned up many times. CDR3 coding DNA: TGTGCCACCAGACAGGGGGCAAGTGGGGCCAACGTCCTGACTTTC. Its translation: CATRQGASGANVLTF. J is TRBJ2-6 and V is TRBV2; 10 nucleotides agree with TRBD1. The CDR3 covers 15 residues. Germline values: CDR1 SNHLY, CDR2 FYNNEI. J lost 3 bases, V lost 10 bases, and 6 bases had no gene match.

The table lists this clonotype with many counts. The chain has TRBV5-1 and TRBJ2-2; TRBD2 might be the D (6 bases). The V and J ends lost 2 bases and 4 bases respectively, with 12 bases between them. The CDR3 length is 15 residues. Per germline, CDR1 SGHRS and CDR2 YFSETQ. The CDR3 here is CASSFGGVGTGELFF. The CDR3 DNA follows: TGCGCCAGCAGCTTCGGAGGGGTAGGCACCGGGGAGCTGTTTTTT.

This clonotype was recorded at least ten times. The V call is TRBV28, the J call TRBJ2-5, with unresolved D. CDR1 and CDR2 from the germline V gene are MDHEN and SYDVKM. The CDR3 extends over 14 amino acids. V gave up 5 bases and J gave up 1 base, with 11 bases separating them. The CDR3 DNA sequence: TGTGCCAGCAGTACCCTGGAGCGCCAAGAGACCCAGTACTTC. Protein sequence: CASSTLERQETQYF.

The chain is built from TRBV20-1 and TRBJ2-3, with D perhaps matching TRBD1 (6 bases). CDR1 and CDR2 from the germline V gene are DFQATT and SNEGSKA (reference sequence). V dropped 3 bases and J dropped 2 bases, with 9 bases sitting between them. This CDR3 contains 13 residues. DNA of the CDR3: TGCAGTGCTAGGGGGGCCTACACAGATACGCAGTATTTT. Translation: CSARGAYTDTQYF.

V is TRBV12-3 or TRBV12-4 and J is TRBJ2-7, with TRBD1 as a possible D gene (6 bases). The CDR3 has 15 amino acids. V shed 5 bases and J shed 0 bases, with 14 bases lying between them. Here the CDR3 DNA reads TGTGCCAGCAGTCTTTACAGGGTTAGCTCCTACGAGCAGTACTTC. It is translated as CASSLYRVSSYEQYF.

This clonotype was seen at least ten times. The V and J genes are TRBV29-1 and TRBJ2-1; 13 bases are shared with TRBD2. The CDR3 runs 16 residues. Germline V gives CDR1 SQVTM, CDR2 ANQGSEA. Germline trimming cut 3 bases from V and 0 bases from J; bases unmatched to any gene: 2. CDR3 loop: CSVDRTSGSSYNEQFF. The CDR3 DNA reads as TGCAGCGTTGATAGGACTAGCGGGAGCTCCTACAATGAGCAGTTCTTC.

The chain carries TRBV3-1 and TRBJ2-1; TRBD2 matches at 7 bases. The ends lost 3 bases at V and 7 bases at J; junction bases unmatched: 9. Germline V gives CDR1 LGHDT, CDR2 YNNKEL (reference sequence). CDR3 size: 15 residues. The CDR3 sequence is CASSHYMLADNEQFF. CDR3 bases: TGTGCCAGCAGCCATTATATGCTAGCGGATAATGAGCAGTTCTTC.